This T cell receptor (beta chain) comes out of a study of Graves' ophthalmopathy and Graves' hyperthyroidism. Study-wide background: In this cohort's terms, stable hyperthyroidism meant no ophthalmopathy by 18 months of follow-up.

CDR1 DFQATT and CDR2 SNEGSKA come from the germline V gene (reference sequence). The ends were cut back, 1 base at V and 4 bases at J, with 7 bases in the middle. The CDR3 contains 13 residues. Among the exclusions were patients with other autoimmune diseases, uncontrolled infections, pregnancy or lactation. Clinicians made diagnoses from clinical symptoms, serum thyroxine, TRAb, thyroid ultrasound and orbital computed tomography. On this clonotype itself: No antigen is known for it.

Researchers took RNA transcripts and amplified TCR beta CDR3 regions from them. Following a first-round RT-PCR that used HTBI primers, a second-round multiplex PCR was carried out. TCRdb analysed the multiplex PCR reads with MiXCR anew, one entry per CDR3 protein. The sample records over a million distinct CDR3 sequences, about 38% being singletons. Overall study findings and caveats: With 70.59% sensitivity and roughly 72% specificity, the model predicted ophthalmopathy progression.

This clonotype was sampled from an adult man with Graves' hyperthyroidism. Source material: peripheral blood or thyroid tissue (not recorded which). This chain links TRBV20-1 with TRBJ1-4, with unresolved D. CDR3 region: CSARGQVNEKLFF. The DNA of the CDR3 is TGCAGTGCTAGAGGTCAGGTTAATGAAAAACTGTTTTTT.